Shown below are 8 T cell receptor beta chains from a single sample sequenced in a study of blood T cell repertoires in COVID-19. Repertoires were generated with immunoSEQ multiplex PCR, while TCRdb's copy carries only in-frame clones and drops some. The table has about 180,000 clones, approximately 80% seen once; the top ten hold approximately 7.1%. The specimen was peripheral blood. These receptors came from a human donor in a cohort sampled during active COVID-19.

This rearrangement joins TRBV6-1 to TRBJ2-1, with TRBD2 matching over 8 bases. After removal of 2 bases from V and 9 bases from J, the junction contained 9 bases not matched to a gene. Germline loops: CDR1 MNHNS, CDR2 SASEGT. CDR3 size: 15 residues. CDR3 sequence (DNA): TGTGCCAGCAGTGAACCGGGACTAGGTGGGTCTGAGCAGTTCTTC. This translates into CASSEPGLGGSEQFF.

This clone appeared a single time. The chain is built from TRBV6-5 and TRBJ2-3, with 7 bases lining up with TRBD2. Per the germline V gene, CDR1 is MNHEY and CDR2 is SVGAGI. V was pared by 10 bases and J by 0 bases, with 4 bases of the junction left unmatched. This CDR3 is built from 13 residues. DNA for the CDR3: TGTGCCACCCAGCGGGGTAGCACAGATACGCAGTATTTT. Translation gives CATQRGSTDTQYF.

The chain couples TRBV5-6 to TRBJ2-1; D might be TRBD1 (6 bases). This CDR3 spans 14 amino acids. The V gene lost 2 bases and the J gene lost 5 bases, with 11 bases spanning the gap. The germline CDR1 and CDR2 sequences are SGHDT and YYEEEE. Here the CDR3 DNA reads TGTGCCAGCAGCTTTGGTACAGGGAACAATGAGCAGTTCTTC. It encodes CASSFGTGNNEQFF.

This clone was seen a handful of times. The chain uses TRBV19 and TRBJ1-5; 7 bases match TRBD1. The CDR3 loop spans 14 amino acids. Unmatched junction bases numbered 6, after V lost 3 bases and J lost 7 bases. Germline V gene data show CDR1 as LNHDA and CDR2 as SQIVND (reference sequence). The DNA for the CDR3 is TGTGCCAGTAGTATGGACAGGAGAGGGCAGCCCCAGCATTTT. Amino acids: CASSMDRRGQPQHF.

The chain couples TRBV11-1 to TRBJ2-1, with 9 bases identical to TRBD1. V was pared by 5 bases and J by 10 bases, with 12 bases of the junction left unmatched. The germline CDR1 and CDR2 sequences are SGHAT and FQDESV (reference sequence). The CDR3 is 15 amino acids. CDR3 nucleotides: TGTGCCAGCAGCCGGGACAGGGTTAGTTCGGAAGAGCAGTTCTTC. This gives the protein CASSRDRVSSEEQFF. Combining the CDR3 with reference TRBV11-1 and TRBJ2-1 gives the whole variable domain EAEVAQSPRYKITEKSQAVAFWCDPISGHATLYWYRQILGQGPELLVQFQDESVVDDSQLPKDRFSAERLKGVDSTLKIQPAELGDSAMYLCASSRDRVSSEEQFFGPGTRLTVL.

A single count supports this clone. The J gene is TRBJ2-2, the V gene TRBV19; 8 bases fit TRBD2. This CDR3 has 15 residues. The germline V gene has CDR1 LNHDA and CDR2 SQIVND (reference sequence). V gave up 6 bases and J gave up 4 bases; unmatched junction bases: 7. The CDR3, as DNA: TGTGCCAGTAGCCCCGGGGGGGAGATCACCGGGGAGCTGTTTTTT. This codes for CASSPGGEITGELFF. Full variable domain (rest looked up from reference TRBV19 and TRBJ2-2): DGGITQSPKYLFRKEGQNVTLSCEQNLNHDAMYWYRQDPGQGLRLIYYSQIVNDFQKGDIAEGYSVSREKKESFPLTVTSAQKNPTAFYLCASSPGGEITGELFFGEGSRLTVL.

The chain carries TRBV6-2 or TRBV6-3 and TRBJ2-1, with D possibly matching TRBD2 (6 bases). The CDR3 is made up of 15 amino acids. V gave up 2 bases and J gave up 8 bases, with 16 bases separating them. Germline V gene sequence: CDR1 MNHEY, CDR2 SVGEGT. DNA of the CDR3: TGTGCCAGCAGTTACGGGTGGCGGGACCGGGATGAGCAGTTCTTC. This encodes CASSYGWRDRDEQFF.

V and J are TRBV27 and TRBJ2-7, with TRBD1 matching 7 bases. The CDR3 covers 15 residues. Germline V gene lookup returns CDR1 MNHEY and CDR2 SMNVEV (reference sequence). V dropped 3 bases and J dropped 2; count of bases not matched to a gene: 7. The CDR3 DNA reads TGTGCCAGCAGTTTTGAGGGGGCGATTCCCTACGAGCAGTACTTC. Translation gives CASSFEGAIPYEQYF.